The sequence of this T cell receptor beta chain was determined in a study of T-cell reconstitution after alpha-beta-depleted transplantation in children. The library targeted TCRbeta and was prepared with unique molecular identifiers. TCRdb re-called the PCR reads with MiXCR, one entry per CDR3 protein. Of about 500,000 distinct CDR3 sequences listed, 32% are singletons. This CDR3 has 16 residues. The V gene lost 3 bases and the J gene lost 1 base, with 16 bases spanning the gap. In germline, CDR1 is DFQATT, CDR2 SNEGSKA (reference sequence). This TCR came from a human donor who donated a stem cell graft to a child with aplastic anemia. The starting material was PBMCs from the stem cell graft donor, obtained from the stem cell graft. This chain connects TRBV20-1 to TRBJ2-1, with D maybe TRBD2 (5 bases). This CDR3 reads CSARPPQEVSYNEQFF. CDR3 DNA: TGCAGTGCTAGGCCGCCCCAGGAGGTGTCCTACAATGAGCAGTTCTTC.